One sample yielded the 3 T cell receptor beta chains listed below, sequenced in a study of shared clonotypes between healthy human individuals. The data were produced by immunoSEQ multiplex PCR, yet TCRdb's version contains in-frame clones alone and is incomplete. This sample has 2,500,000 or so clones; roughly 92% occur once, and the top ten carry 0.14%. Sequencing used naive CD4+ T cells sorted from blood. The subset here: CD45RA+ positively selected. The receptor source for this set is a young man in good health.

The V call is TRBV2, the J call TRBJ2-5; D might be TRBD2 (5 bases). CDR1 is SNHLY and CDR2 is FYNNEI in the germline V gene. The CDR3 has 12 residues. Trimming took off 7 bases at V and 0 bases at J, with 6 bases between the two ends. CDR3 sequence (DNA): TGTGCCAGCAAGGAGGACCAAGAGACCCAGTACTTC. Protein sequence: CASKEDQETQYF.

CDR3 amino acids: CAITVGALGTTDTQYF. In DNA form, the CDR3 reads TGTGCCATCACCGTCGGGGCCCTCGGGACCACAGATACGCAGTATTTT. V usage is TRBV10-3 and J usage is TRBJ2-3; D assignment may be TRBD1 or TRBD2 (5 bases each). This CDR3 is built from 16 residues. Looked up from germline, CDR1 is ENHRY and CDR2 is SYGVKD. Trimming shortened V by 7 bases and J by 2 bases, and 19 bases separated the two germline ends.

This sequence joins TRBV2 and TRBJ2-5, with 10 bases identical to TRBD2. Near its end, the DNA agrees better with TRBJ2-7, so the J call may be wrong. The V gene's germline CDR1 is SNHLY and CDR2 FYNNEI. CDR3 length: 13 residues. CDR3 sequence (DNA): TGTGCCAGCCAGGGGGTAGCGGGAGGCGAGCAGTACTTC. Protein: CASQGVAGGEQYF.